This TCR beta chain was observed in a study of T cells in localized non-small cell lung cancer. Turning to this clone: Its specificity is not known.

Trimming cost V 1 base and J 6 bases, with 16 bases left between them. CDR1 is LNHNV and CDR2 is YYDKDF in the germline V gene (reference sequence). There are 15 residues in the CDR3. Libraries were prepared by immunoSEQ multiplex PCR; TCRdb keeps only in-frame clonotypes and omits some of them. Among roughly 89,000 clones listed, just over 90% were seen once. Regarding the study as a whole: Increased T cell density in blood showed an association with longer overall survival. Uninvolved adjacent lung had higher T cell clonality than tumor and all other tissues. In adjacent lung, a median around 57 of the top 100 tumor clones were found. The tumor had only one region sequenced, so heterogeneity remains possible.

This clonotype was sampled from a woman between 40 and 69 years old with stage II squamous cell lung carcinoma. The sample in question was PBMCs, obtained before any cancer treatment. The genes are TRBV15 and TRBJ2-7; no clear D. CDR3 amino acids: CATSRGSTPLPEQYF. In DNA form, the CDR3 reads TGTGCCACCAGCAGAGGTTCAACCCCCCTCCCCGAGCAGTACTTC.